This T cell receptor beta chain is from a study of CD8+ T cells in alopecia areata. Study-wide results and limits: Greater clonality was observed in lesional scalp samples, especially alopecia totalis/universalis, versus normal scalp.

As concerns this clone: Its antigen remains unidentified.

Once RNA had been extracted, it was reverse transcribed into cDNA to act as the sequencing template. Repertoires were generated with immunoSEQ multiplex PCR, while TCRdb's copy carries only in-frame clones and drops some. The table has around 80,000 clones, around 54% seen once. The CDR3 covers 15 residues. The V gene's germline CDR1 is SEHNR and CDR2 FQNEAQ (reference sequence). V lost 6 bases and J lost 0, with 14 bases in between. The V and J genes are TRBV7-9 and TRBJ1-2; D ambiguous. The specimen sequenced was NKG2D-high CD8+ T cells sorted from blood. The sequence was collected from a human donor with alopecia areata. CDR3 sequence: CASRPPGGANYGYTF. DNA of the CDR3: TGTGCCAGCAGACCTCCAGGTGGGGCTAACTATGGCTACACCTTC.